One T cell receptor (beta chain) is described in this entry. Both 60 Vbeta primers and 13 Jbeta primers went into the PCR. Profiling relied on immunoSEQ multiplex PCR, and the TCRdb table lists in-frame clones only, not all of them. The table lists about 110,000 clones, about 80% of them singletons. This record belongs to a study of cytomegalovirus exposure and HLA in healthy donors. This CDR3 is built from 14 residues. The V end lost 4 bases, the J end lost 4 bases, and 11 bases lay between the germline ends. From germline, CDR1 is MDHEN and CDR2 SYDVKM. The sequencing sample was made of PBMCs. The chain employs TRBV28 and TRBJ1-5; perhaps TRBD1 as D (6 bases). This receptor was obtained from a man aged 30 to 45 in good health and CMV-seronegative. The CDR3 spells CASSSPQGNQPQHF. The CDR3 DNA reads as TGTGCCAGCAGTTCACCCCAGGGGAATCAGCCCCAGCATTTT.